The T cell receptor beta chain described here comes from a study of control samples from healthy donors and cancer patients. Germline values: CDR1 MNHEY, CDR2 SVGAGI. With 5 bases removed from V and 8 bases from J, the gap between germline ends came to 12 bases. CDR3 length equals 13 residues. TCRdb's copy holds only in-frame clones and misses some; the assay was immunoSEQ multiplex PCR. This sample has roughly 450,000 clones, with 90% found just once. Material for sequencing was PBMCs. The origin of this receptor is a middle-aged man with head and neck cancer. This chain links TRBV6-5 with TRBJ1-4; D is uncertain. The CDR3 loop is CASSPQSREKLFF. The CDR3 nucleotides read TGTGCCAGCAGTCCCCAGAGCCGAGAAAAACTGTTTTTT.